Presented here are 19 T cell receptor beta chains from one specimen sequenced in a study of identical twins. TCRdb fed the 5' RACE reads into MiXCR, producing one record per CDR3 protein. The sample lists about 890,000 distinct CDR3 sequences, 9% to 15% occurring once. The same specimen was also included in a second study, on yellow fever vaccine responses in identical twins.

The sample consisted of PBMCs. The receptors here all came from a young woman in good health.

The CDR3 region is CASSQVAGRPTGELFF. The CDR3 bases are TGTGCCAGCAGCCAAGTGGCCGGGAGGCCCACCGGGGAGCTGTTTTTT. V usage is TRBV3-1 and J usage is TRBJ2-2; 7 bases line up with TRBD2. The ends lost 1 base at V and 4 bases at J; junction bases unmatched: 6. CDR1 is LGHDT, CDR2 YNNKEL, per germline (reference sequence). The length of the CDR3 is 16 residues.

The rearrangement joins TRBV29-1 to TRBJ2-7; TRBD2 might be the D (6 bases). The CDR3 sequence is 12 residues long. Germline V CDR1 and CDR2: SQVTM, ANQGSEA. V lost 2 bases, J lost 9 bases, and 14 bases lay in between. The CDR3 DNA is TGCAGCGTTGAAATGGCGGGAATGACGCAGTACGTC. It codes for CSVEMAGMTQYV.

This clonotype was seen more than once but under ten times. In DNA, the CDR3 is TGTGCCAGCAGCGAACGGACAAGCGAAAAAGAGACCCAGTACTTC. Amino acids: CASSERTSEKETQYF. The gene calls are TRBV11-2 and TRBJ2-5, with a tentative D call TRBD1 (5 bases). In germline, CDR1 is SGHAT, CDR2 FQNNGV. The CDR3 extends over 15 amino acids. Deletions cut 5 bases from V and 3 bases from J, with 16 bases between.

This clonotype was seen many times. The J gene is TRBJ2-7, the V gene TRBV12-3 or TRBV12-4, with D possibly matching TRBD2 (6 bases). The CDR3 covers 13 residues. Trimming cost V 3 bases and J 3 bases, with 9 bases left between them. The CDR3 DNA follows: TGTGCCAGCAGTTTGGAGGGGATCTACGAGCAGTACTTC. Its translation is CASSLEGIYEQYF.

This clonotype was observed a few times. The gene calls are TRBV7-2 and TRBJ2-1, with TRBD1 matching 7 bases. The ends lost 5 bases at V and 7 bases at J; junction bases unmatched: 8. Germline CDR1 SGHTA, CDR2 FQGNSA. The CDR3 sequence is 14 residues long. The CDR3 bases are TGTGCCAGCAGCCCAGGACAGGCGTGGAATGAGCAGTTCTTC. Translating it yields CASSPGQAWNEQFF.

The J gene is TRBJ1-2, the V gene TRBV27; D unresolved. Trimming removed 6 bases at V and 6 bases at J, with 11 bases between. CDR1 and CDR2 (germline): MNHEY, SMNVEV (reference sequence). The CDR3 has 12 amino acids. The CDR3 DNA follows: TGTGCCAGCAGAGACTGGGTGGATGGCTACACCTTC. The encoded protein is CASRDWVDGYTF.

This chain's CDR3 is CASSYRGRDTEAFF. DNA of the CDR3: TGTGCCAGCAGTTACCGGGGCCGGGACACTGAAGCTTTCTTT. This rearrangement joins TRBV6-2 or TRBV6-3 to TRBJ1-1, with D possibly matching TRBD1 (5 bases). Germline V gene data show CDR1 as MNHEY and CDR2 as SVGEGT. Between the trimmed V and J ends, which lost 2 bases and 3 bases, there was a span of 10 bases. This CDR3 has 14 amino acids.

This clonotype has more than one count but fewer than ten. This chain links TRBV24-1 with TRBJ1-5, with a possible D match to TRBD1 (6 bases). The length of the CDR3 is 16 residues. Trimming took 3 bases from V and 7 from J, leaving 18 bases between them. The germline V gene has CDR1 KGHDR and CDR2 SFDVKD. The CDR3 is CATSDPQGHPNQPQHF. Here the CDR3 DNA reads TGTGCCACCAGTGATCCCCAGGGACACCCTAACCAGCCCCAGCATTTT.

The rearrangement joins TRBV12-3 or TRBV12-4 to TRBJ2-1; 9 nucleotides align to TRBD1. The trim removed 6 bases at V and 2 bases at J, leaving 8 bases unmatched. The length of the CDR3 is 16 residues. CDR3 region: CASSLTGGPPYNEQFF. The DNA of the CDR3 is TGTGCCAGCAGCTTAACAGGGGGCCCTCCCTACAATGAGCAGTTCTTC.

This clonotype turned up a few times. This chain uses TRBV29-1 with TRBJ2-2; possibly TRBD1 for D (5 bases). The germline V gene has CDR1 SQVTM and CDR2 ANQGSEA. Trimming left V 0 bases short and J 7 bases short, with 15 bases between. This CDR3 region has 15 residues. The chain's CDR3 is CSVEEGRLHSGELFF. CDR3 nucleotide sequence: TGCAGCGTTGAAGAGGGGCGTCTCCACAGCGGGGAGCTGTTTTTT.

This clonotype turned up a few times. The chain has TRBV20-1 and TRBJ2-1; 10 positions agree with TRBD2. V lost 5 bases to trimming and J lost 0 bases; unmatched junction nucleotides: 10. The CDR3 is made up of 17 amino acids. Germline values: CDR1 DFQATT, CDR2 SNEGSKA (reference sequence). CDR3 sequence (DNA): TGCAGTGCTCAAAGAGGCCTAGCGGGGGCCTCCTACAATGAGCAGTTCTTC. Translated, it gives CSAQRGLAGASYNEQFF.

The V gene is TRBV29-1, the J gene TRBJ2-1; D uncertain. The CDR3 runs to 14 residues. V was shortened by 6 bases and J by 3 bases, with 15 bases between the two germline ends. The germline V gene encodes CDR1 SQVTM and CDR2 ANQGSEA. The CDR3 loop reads CSVVKGSFYNEQFF. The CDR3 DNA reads TGCAGCGTAGTAAAAGGGTCCTTCTACAATGAGCAGTTCTTC.

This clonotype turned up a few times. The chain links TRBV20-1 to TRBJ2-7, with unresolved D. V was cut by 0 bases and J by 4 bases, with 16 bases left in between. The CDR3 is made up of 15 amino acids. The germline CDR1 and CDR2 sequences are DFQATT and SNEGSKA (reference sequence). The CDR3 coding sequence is TGCAGTGCTAGAGATCTCGCGCAGAACACTTACGAGCAGTACTTC. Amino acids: CSARDLAQNTYEQYF.

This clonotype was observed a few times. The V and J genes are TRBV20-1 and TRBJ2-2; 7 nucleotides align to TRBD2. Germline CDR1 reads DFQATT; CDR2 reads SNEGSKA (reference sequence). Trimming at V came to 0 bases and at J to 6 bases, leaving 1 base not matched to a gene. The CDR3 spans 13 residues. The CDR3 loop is CSAREAGAGELFF. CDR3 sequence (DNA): TGCAGTGCTAGAGAGGCGGGAGCCGGGGAGCTGTTTTTT.

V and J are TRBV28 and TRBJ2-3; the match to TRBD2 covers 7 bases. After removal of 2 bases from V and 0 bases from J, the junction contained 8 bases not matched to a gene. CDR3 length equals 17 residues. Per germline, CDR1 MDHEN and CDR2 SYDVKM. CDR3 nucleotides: TGTGCCAGCAGTTTAGTCTTCGGGGGGAGGAGCACAGATACGCAGTATTTT. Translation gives CASSLVFGGRSTDTQYF.

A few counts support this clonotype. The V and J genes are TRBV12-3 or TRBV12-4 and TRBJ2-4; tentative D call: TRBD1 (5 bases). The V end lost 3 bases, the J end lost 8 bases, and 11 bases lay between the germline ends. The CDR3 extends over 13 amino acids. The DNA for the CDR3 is TGTGCCAGCAGTTTTCGGCAGGGCGACATTCAGTACTTC. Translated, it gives CASSFRQGDIQYF.

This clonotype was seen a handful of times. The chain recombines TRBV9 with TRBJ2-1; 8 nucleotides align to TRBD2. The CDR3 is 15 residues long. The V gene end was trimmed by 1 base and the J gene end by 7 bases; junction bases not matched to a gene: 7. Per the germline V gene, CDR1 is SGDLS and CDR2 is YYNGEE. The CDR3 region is CASSVWIGRENEQFF. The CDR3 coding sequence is TGTGCCAGCAGCGTATGGATCGGGAGGGAAAATGAGCAGTTCTTC.

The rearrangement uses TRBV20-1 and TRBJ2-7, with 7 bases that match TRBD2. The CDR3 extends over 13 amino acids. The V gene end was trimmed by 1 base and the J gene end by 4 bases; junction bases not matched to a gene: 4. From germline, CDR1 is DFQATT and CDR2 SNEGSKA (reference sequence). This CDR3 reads CSARGREGYEQYV. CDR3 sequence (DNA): TGCAGTGCTAGAGGCAGGGAGGGGTACGAGCAGTACGTC.

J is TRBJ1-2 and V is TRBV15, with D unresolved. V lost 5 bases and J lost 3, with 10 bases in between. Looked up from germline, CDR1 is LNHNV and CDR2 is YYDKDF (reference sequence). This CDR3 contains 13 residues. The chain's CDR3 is CATSPSRDYGYTF. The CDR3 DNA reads TGTGCCACCAGCCCATCTCGAGACTATGGCTACACCTTC.